Each of the 31 T cell receptor beta chains below was sequenced from the same sample in a study of cytomegalovirus exposure and HLA in healthy donors. The primer mix had 60 Vbeta and 13 Jbeta primers. Using immunoSEQ multiplex PCR, the repertoire was profiled, and TCRdb retains in-frame clones only, with some absent. The sample carries approximately 180,000 clones, about 88% recorded once. The sequenced sample consisted of PBMCs. The source is a young woman in good health and CMV-seronegative.

The chain combines TRBV6-1 with TRBJ2-5; TRBD1 matches at 8 bases. CDR3 length equals 15 residues. Per the germline V gene, CDR1 is MNHNS and CDR2 is SASEGT. Trimming removed 7 bases from V and 1 base from J; junction bases left unmatched: 8. CDR3 nucleotides: TGTGCCAGCAAGTCCTGGCAGGGGGCCCAAGAGACCCAGTACTTC. Translated: CASKSWQGAQETQYF.

The gene calls are TRBV7-2 and TRBJ1-2; 10 bases fit TRBD1. This CDR3 has 14 residues. The germline CDR1 and CDR2 sequences are SGHTA and FQGNSA. V was clipped by 5 bases and J by 2 bases; unmatched bases: 2. CDR3 region: CASSPGQGNYGYTF. CDR3 nucleotide sequence: TGTGCCAGCAGCCCGGGACAGGGGAACTATGGCTACACCTTC.

The chain joins TRBV5-1 to TRBJ1-6; D is unclear. Trimming removed 4 bases at V and 0 bases at J, with 5 bases between. Per germline, CDR1 SGHRS and CDR2 YFSETQ. The CDR3 length is 14 residues. CDR3 bases: TGCGCCAGCAGCCCCAGCTCCTATAATTCACCCCTCCACTTT. Amino acid sequence: CASSPSSYNSPLHF.

The chain links TRBV5-1 to TRBJ2-1; 13 bases map to TRBD2. Germline loops: CDR1 SGHRS, CDR2 YFSETQ. The CDR3 runs to 15 residues. J lost 10 bases, V lost 4 bases, and 8 bases had no gene match. CDR3 sequence reads: CASSHGTSGVSEQFF. The DNA for the CDR3 is TGCGCCAGCAGCCACGGGACTAGCGGGGTCTCGGAGCAGTTCTTC.

Written as DNA, the CDR3 is TGTGCCAGCAGACGGGACAGCACCTACGAGCAGTACTTC. It specifies CASRRDSTYEQYF. The rearrangement links TRBV5-4 to TRBJ2-7, with TRBD1 identical over 7 bases. CDR3 size: 13 residues. The junction had 4 bases not matched to a gene; V was cut back by 5 bases and J by 2 bases. The V gene's germline CDR1 is SGHNT and CDR2 YYREEE (reference sequence). Based on the CDR3 plus reference TRBV5-4 and TRBJ2-7, the full variable domain is ETGVTQSPTHLIKTRGQQVTLRCSSQSGHNTVSWYQQALGQGPQFIFQYYREEENGRGNFPPRFSGLQFPNYSSELNVNALELDDSALYLCASRRDSTYEQYFGPGTRLTVT.

V and J are TRBV5-1 and TRBJ2-5, with D hard to call. This CDR3 spans 13 amino acids. CDR1 and CDR2 from the germline V gene are SGHRS and YFSETQ. Trimming took 4 bases from V and 7 from J, leaving 14 bases between them. Here the CDR3 DNA reads TGCGCCAGCAGCATGGACCATACGGGGACCCAGTACTTC. Translating it yields CASSMDHTGTQYF.

This chain links TRBV10-2 with TRBJ2-1, with TRBD2 matching 7 bases. Germline CDR1 WSHSY, CDR2 SAAADI. The CDR3 is 14 residues long. Trimming at V came to 3 bases and at J to 3 bases, leaving 2 bases not matched to a gene. The CDR3 sequence is CASSDLAGYNEQFF. DNA for the CDR3: TGCGCCAGCAGTGATTTAGCGGGCTACAATGAGCAGTTCTTC.

This clone occurred once. The V gene is TRBV15, the J gene TRBJ1-4; tentative D call: TRBD1 (5 bases). Germline lookup yields CDR1 LNHNV and CDR2 YYDKDF (reference sequence). The CDR3 runs to 15 residues. V lost 1 base, J lost 7 bases, and 13 bases lay in between. The CDR3 DNA follows: TGTGCCACCAGCAGAGTTCGGGGGGAGAGTGAAAAACTGTTTTTT. Translating gives CATSRVRGESEKLFF.

The chain joins TRBV2 to TRBJ2-7; 10 bases map to TRBD2. The CDR3 contains 16 residues. With V trimmed by 5 bases and J by 3 bases, 10 bases remained unmatched. Germline lookup yields CDR1 SNHLY and CDR2 FYNNEI. CDR3 sequence reads: CASSQPGLASFYEQYF. In DNA form, the CDR3 reads TGTGCCAGCAGTCAACCGGGACTAGCGAGCTTCTACGAGCAGTACTTC.

V gene TRBV9 combines with J gene TRBJ2-7; tentative D call: TRBD2 (6 bases). Looked up from germline, CDR1 is SGDLS and CDR2 is YYNGEE. The V end was cut by 2 bases, the J end by 0 bases, with 15 bases between. This CDR3 is 16 amino acids long. CDR3: CASSVSTTRSSYEQYF. The CDR3 nucleotides are TGTGCCAGCAGCGTGTCAACGACTAGGAGCTCCTACGAGCAGTACTTC.

The chain links TRBV14 to TRBJ2-1; 10 bases align to TRBD2. Germline V gives CDR1 SGHDN, CDR2 FVKESK. V lost 0 bases, J lost 8 bases, and 10 bases stayed unmatched. The CDR3 is made up of 17 amino acids. The CDR3 DNA reads TGTGCCAGCAGCCAAGATTCGAGCGGGAGGGCATTTCATGAGCAGTTCTTC. Protein: CASSQDSSGRAFHEQFF.

The chain links TRBV19 to TRBJ1-1, with D hard to call. Germline assignment: CDR1 LNHDA and CDR2 SQIVND (reference sequence). This CDR3 spans 14 amino acids. V was shortened by 7 bases and J by 0 bases, with 12 bases between the two germline ends. CDR3 nucleotides: TGTGCCAGTACGCAAGCGGAGATGAACACTGAAGCTTTCTTT. Translation gives CASTQAEMNTEAFF.

A word on this clone: A junction boundary mismatches the germline segment, possibly from a read error. The CDR3 is CSVVVKGNGQFF. The CDR3 coding sequence is TGCAGCGTTGTAGTAAAGGGGAATGGGCAGTTCTTC. The V and J genes are TRBV29-1 and TRBJ2-1, with D possibly TRBD1 on 5 matching bases. The germline V gene encodes CDR1 SQVTM and CDR2 ANQGSEA. CDR3 length: 12 amino acids.

The rearrangement links TRBV6-1 to TRBJ1-5; D unresolved. Germline V gives CDR1 MNHNS, CDR2 SASEGT. The CDR3 loop spans 15 amino acids. The V end was cut by 1 base, the J end by 10 bases, with 17 bases between. CDR3 region: CASSEVPLTATPQHF. The CDR3 region has the DNA TGTGCCAGCAGTGAAGTCCCTTTGACGGCGACTCCCCAGCATTTT.

The chain uses TRBV7-9 and TRBJ1-3; TRBD1 agrees at 8 bases. Germline V CDR1 and CDR2: SEHNR, FQNEAQ (reference sequence). The V segment lost 5 bases and the J segment 3 bases; nucleotides outside the gene matches: 9. This CDR3 region has 16 residues. The DNA of the CDR3 is TGTGCCAGCAGCGAGGGAGGACAGGGAGATGGAAACACCATATATTTT. Translated, it gives CASSEGGQGDGNTIYF.

This sequence joins TRBV10-2 and TRBJ1-4, with D unresolved. CDR3 length: 14 residues. Trimming took 10 bases from V and 3 from J, leaving 15 bases between them. From germline, CDR1 is WSHSY and CDR2 SAAADI. CDR3 in amino acids: CATTPRVPNEKLFF. The CDR3 nucleotides read TGCGCCACCACCCCAAGAGTCCCTAATGAAAAACTGTTTTTT.

This clone was seen only a few times. The V gene is TRBV5-1, the J gene TRBJ1-3, with 8 positions matching TRBD1. The ends lost 0 bases at V and 0 bases at J; junction bases unmatched: 5. CDR3 length equals 17 residues. In germline, CDR1 is SGHRS, CDR2 YFSETQ. The CDR3 loop reads CASSLAAGGFSGNTIYF. Here the CDR3 DNA reads TGCGCCAGCAGCTTGGCCGCAGGGGGCTTCTCTGGAAACACCATATATTTT.

The chain employs TRBV18 and TRBJ2-3; 7 bases match TRBD1. V lost 6 bases to trimming and J lost 1 base; unmatched junction nucleotides: 10. Germline V CDR1 and CDR2: KGHSH, LQKENI. The CDR3 contains 16 residues. Written as DNA, the CDR3 is TGTGCCAGCTCCCCGGTAGTCGGACAGGGCACAGATACGCAGTATTTT. As protein: CASSPVVGQGTDTQYF.

V gene TRBV2 combines with J gene TRBJ2-7; tentatively, D is TRBD1 (5 bases). Trimming shortened V by 7 bases and J by 5 bases, and 15 bases separated the two germline ends. The CDR3 length is 13 residues. From germline, CDR1 is SNHLY and CDR2 FYNNEI. Written as DNA, the CDR3 is TGTGCCAGCATTCCGGCAGGGTTGGACGAGCAGTACTTC. Its translation is CASIPAGLDEQYF.

The chain employs TRBV2 and TRBJ2-5; 7 nucleotides align to TRBD2. Germline V gene data show CDR1 as SNHLY and CDR2 as FYNNEI. J was trimmed by 2 bases and V by 2 bases; bases with no gene match: 5. This CDR3 has 15 residues. CDR3 nucleotide sequence: TGTGCCAGCAGTGAACAAGCGGGACCACAAGAGACCCAGTACTTC. Its translation: CASSEQAGPQETQYF.

The chain combines TRBV21-1 with TRBJ1-6; the table's D call, TRBD1, was not checked against the DNA. TRBV21-1 is tagged as a pseudogene. There are 16 residues in the CDR3. The CDR3 bases are TGTGCCAGCAGCAAGGGACAAAGCTCCTATAATTCACCCCTCCACTTT. Protein product: CASSKGQSSYNSPLHF.

This chain connects TRBV18 to TRBJ1-4, with TRBD1 matching over 7 bases. V shed 0 bases and J 0 bases; nucleotides not matched to a gene: 10. CDR3 length equals 19 residues. The germline CDR1 and CDR2 sequences are KGHSH and LQKENI. The CDR3 nucleotides read TGTGCCAGCTCACCACCGCACAGGGGCCCCCTTGCAACTAATGAAAAACTGTTTTTT. It translates to CASSPPHRGPLATNEKLFF.

The V call is TRBV7-2, the J call TRBJ1-5; a possible D gene is TRBD1 (6 bases). Trimming took 0 bases from V and 5 from J, leaving 11 bases between them. This CDR3 spans 15 amino acids. Germline CDR1 and CDR2: SGHTA and FQGNSA. The CDR3: CASSLAQGFDQPQHF. The CDR3, as DNA: TGTGCCAGCAGCTTAGCTCAGGGGTTCGATCAGCCCCAGCATTTT.

As to this clone: At one boundary the junction diverges from the germline segment, which might be a read error. The chain is built from TRBV7-9 and TRBJ1-6, with D maybe TRBD1 (5 bases). Per the germline V gene, CDR1 is SEHNR and CDR2 is FQNEAQ (reference sequence). The CDR3 length is 14 residues. This CDR3 reads CSSSFQGDNSPLHF. The DNA for the CDR3 is TGTTCCAGCAGCTTCCAGGGCGATAATTCACCCCTCCACTTT.

The gene calls are TRBV7-9 and TRBJ2-7; 7 bases map to TRBD1. The CDR3 has 14 amino acids. Per the germline V gene, CDR1 is SEHNR and CDR2 is FQNEAQ (reference sequence). V lost 5 bases, J lost 7 bases, and 11 bases stayed unmatched. The CDR3 loop reads CASSRDRQSLEQYF. The CDR3 DNA reads as TGTGCCAGCAGCCGGGACAGACAATCCTTGGAGCAGTACTTC.

About this clone: Other nucleotide sequences from this sample produce the same CDR3. The V and J genes are TRBV5-1 and TRBJ2-1, with 9 bases lining up with TRBD2. Germline CDR1 SGHRS, CDR2 YFSETQ. J was trimmed by 0 bases and V by 0 bases; bases with no gene match: 1. The CDR3 length is 16 residues. The CDR3 reads CASSLGAGGSYNEQFF. CDR3 DNA: TGCGCCAGCAGCTTGGGAGCGGGGGGCTCCTACAATGAGCAGTTCTTC. The complete variable domain, with remaining parts taken from reference TRBV5-1 and TRBJ2-1, reads KAGVTQTPRYLIKTRGQQVTLSCSPISGHRSVSWYQQTPGQGLQFLFEYFSETQRNKGNFPGRFSGRQFSNSRSEMNVSTLELGDSALYLCASSLGAGGSYNEQFFGPGTRLTVL.

This chain links TRBV5-1 with TRBJ1-3; 7 bases map to TRBD1. Germline values: CDR1 SGHRS, CDR2 YFSETQ. V shed 0 bases, J shed 3 bases, and the junction held 0 bases outside the gene matches. The CDR3 is made up of 14 amino acids. The CDR3 here is CASSLGQGGNTIYF. In DNA form, the CDR3 reads TGCGCCAGCAGCTTGGGACAGGGTGGAAACACCATATATTTT. Supplemented by reference TRBV5-1 and TRBJ1-3, the full variable domain reads KAGVTQTPRYLIKTRGQQVTLSCSPISGHRSVSWYQQTPGQGLQFLFEYFSETQRNKGNFPGRFSGRQFSNSRSEMNVSTLELGDSALYLCASSLGQGGNTIYFGEGSWLTVV.

The rearrangement uses TRBV5-5 and TRBJ2-1; TRBD2 is a possible D gene (6 bases). The V end was cut by 4 bases, the J end by 7 bases, with 21 bases between. Germline CDR1 is SGHKS and CDR2 is YYEKEE (reference sequence). This CDR3 spans 16 amino acids. The CDR3 loop is CASSRVASEYVNEQFF. CDR3 nucleotide sequence: TGTGCCAGCAGCCGGGTGGCTAGCGAGTACGTGAATGAGCAGTTCTTC. Using reference TRBV5-5 and TRBJ2-1 for the parts outside the CDR3, the full variable domain is DAGVTQSPTHLIKTRGQQVTLRCSPISGHKSVSWYQQVLGQGPQFIFQYYEKEERGRGNFPDRFSARQFPNYSSELNVNALLLGDSALYLCASSRVASEYVNEQFFGPGTRLTVL.

This clone was detected only once. The chain recombines TRBV2 with TRBJ2-1; a weak D match, TRBD1 (6 bases). Trimming cost V 10 bases and J 4 bases, with 14 bases left between them. The CDR3 has 13 residues. Germline V gene data show CDR1 as SNHLY and CDR2 as FYNNEI. CDR3 bases: TGTGCCAACGCCCGGACAGTTTACAATGAGCAGTTCTTC. This gives the protein CANARTVYNEQFF.

The chain is built from TRBV5-8 and TRBJ2-1; D possibly corresponds to TRBD1 (5 bases). This CDR3 comprises 15 residues. The V end lost 0 bases, the J end lost 2 bases, and 9 bases lay between the germline ends. From germline, CDR1 is SGHTS and CDR2 YDEGEE. Here the CDR3 reads CASSLGTGPYNEQFF. DNA for the CDR3: TGTGCCAGCAGCTTGGGTACAGGACCCTACAATGAGCAGTTCTTC.

CDR3 sequence (DNA): TGTGCCAGCTCAGGGACTAGCGGCACAGATACGCAGTATTTT. Translating it yields CASSGTSGTDTQYF. The chain is built from TRBV18 and TRBJ2-3, with 10 bases identical to TRBD2. The CDR3 runs 14 residues. Germline CDR1 is KGHSH and CDR2 is LQKENI. V gave up 5 bases and J gave up 1 base; unmatched junction bases: 0.